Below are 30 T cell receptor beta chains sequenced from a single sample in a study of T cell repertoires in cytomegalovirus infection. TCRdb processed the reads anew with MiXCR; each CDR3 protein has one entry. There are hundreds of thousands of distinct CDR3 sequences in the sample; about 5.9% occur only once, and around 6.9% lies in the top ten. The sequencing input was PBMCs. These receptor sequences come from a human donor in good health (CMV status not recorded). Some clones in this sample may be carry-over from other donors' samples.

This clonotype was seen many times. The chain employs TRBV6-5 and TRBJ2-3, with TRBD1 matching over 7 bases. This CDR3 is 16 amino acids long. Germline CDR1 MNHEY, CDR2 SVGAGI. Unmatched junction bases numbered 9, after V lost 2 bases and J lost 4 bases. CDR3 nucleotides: TGTGCCAGCAGTTACGGTCGGGACAGTAGTCCAGATACGCAGTATTTT. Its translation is CASSYGRDSSPDTQYF.

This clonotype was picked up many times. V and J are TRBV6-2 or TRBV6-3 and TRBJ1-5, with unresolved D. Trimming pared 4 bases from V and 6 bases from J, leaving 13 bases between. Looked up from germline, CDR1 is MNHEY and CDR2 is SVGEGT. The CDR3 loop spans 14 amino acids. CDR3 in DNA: TGTGCCAGCAGTTCGAGGGAGGAAGGTCAGCCCCAGCATTTT. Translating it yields CASSSREEGQPQHF.

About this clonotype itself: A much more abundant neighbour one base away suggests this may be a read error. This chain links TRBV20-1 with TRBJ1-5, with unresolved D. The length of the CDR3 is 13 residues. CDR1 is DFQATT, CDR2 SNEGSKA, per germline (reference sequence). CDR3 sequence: CSARAGSNQPQHF. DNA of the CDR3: TGCAGTGCCAGAGCGGGTAGCAATCAGCCCCAGCATTTT.

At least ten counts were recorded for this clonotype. CDR3 DNA sequence: TGTGCCAGCAGCGCCGGTGTGGTTGGCAATCAGCCCCAGCATTTT. Protein sequence: CASSAGVVGNQPQHF. The chain couples TRBV9 to TRBJ1-5; D is unresolved. This CDR3 contains 15 residues. Germline V CDR1 and CDR2: SGDLS, YYNGEE. Trimming removed 3 bases from V and 2 bases from J, with 12 bases in between.

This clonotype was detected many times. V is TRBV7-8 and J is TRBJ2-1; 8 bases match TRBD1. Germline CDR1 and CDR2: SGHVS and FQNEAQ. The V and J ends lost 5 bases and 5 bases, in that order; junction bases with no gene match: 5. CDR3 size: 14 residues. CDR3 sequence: CASSTGGRDNEQFF. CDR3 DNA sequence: TGTGCCAGCAGCACAGGGGGGCGGGACAATGAGCAGTTCTTC.

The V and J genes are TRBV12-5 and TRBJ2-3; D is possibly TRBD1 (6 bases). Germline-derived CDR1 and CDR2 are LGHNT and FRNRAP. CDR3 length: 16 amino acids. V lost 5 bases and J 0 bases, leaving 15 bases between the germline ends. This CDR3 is CASGPGRGSSTDTQYF. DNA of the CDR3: TGTGCTAGTGGTCCCGGCAGGGGCTCTAGCACAGATACGCAGTATTTT.

The CDR3 bases are TGTGCCAGCAGCCTTTGGGACGCCCCAGAGACCCAGTACTTC. Translated, it gives CASSLWDAPETQYF. The chain joins TRBV13 to TRBJ2-5; D tentatively fits TRBD1 or TRBD2 (5 bases each). CDR1 and CDR2 (germline): PRHDT, FYEKMQ (reference sequence). V gave up 5 bases and J gave up 4 bases, with 14 bases separating them. CDR3 length: 14 amino acids.

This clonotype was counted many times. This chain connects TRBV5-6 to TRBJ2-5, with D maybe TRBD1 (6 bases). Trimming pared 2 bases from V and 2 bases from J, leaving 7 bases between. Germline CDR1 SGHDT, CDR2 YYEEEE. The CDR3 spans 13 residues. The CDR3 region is CASSFRGQETQYF. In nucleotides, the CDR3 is TGTGCCAGCAGCTTCAGGGGTCAAGAGACCCAGTACTTC.

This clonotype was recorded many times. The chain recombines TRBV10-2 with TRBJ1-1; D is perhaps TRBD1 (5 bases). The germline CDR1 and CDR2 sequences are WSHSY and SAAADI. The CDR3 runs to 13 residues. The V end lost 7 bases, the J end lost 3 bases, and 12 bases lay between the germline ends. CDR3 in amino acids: CASTSAGDTEAFF. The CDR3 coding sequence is TGCGCCAGCACCTCCGCGGGGGACACTGAAGCTTTCTTT.

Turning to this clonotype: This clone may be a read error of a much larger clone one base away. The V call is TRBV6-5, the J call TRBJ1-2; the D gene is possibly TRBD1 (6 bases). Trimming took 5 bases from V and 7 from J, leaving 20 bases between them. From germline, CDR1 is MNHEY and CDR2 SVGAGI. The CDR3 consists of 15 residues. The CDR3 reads CASSPWTEEAFGYTF. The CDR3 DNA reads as TGTGCCAGCAGTCCATGGACAGAAGAAGCCTTTGGCTACACCTTC.

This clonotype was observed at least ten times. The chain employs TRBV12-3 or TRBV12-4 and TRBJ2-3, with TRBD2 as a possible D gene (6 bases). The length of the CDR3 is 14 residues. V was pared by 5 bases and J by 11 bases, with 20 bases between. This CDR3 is CASSQSTGEMGQYF. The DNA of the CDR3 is TGTGCCAGCAGTCAGTCGACGGGGGAGATGGGGCAGTATTTT.

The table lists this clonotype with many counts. The CDR3 region has the DNA TGTGCCAGCAGCTTACTAGCGGCAAAAGAGACCCAGTACTTC. Translation gives CASSLLAAKETQYF. The chain employs TRBV7-2 and TRBJ2-5; TRBD2 aligns across 7 bases. This CDR3 is built from 14 residues. Germline V gene sequence: CDR1 SGHTA, CDR2 FQGNSA. With 2 bases clipped from V and 3 bases from J, the junction kept 3 bases outside the gene matches.

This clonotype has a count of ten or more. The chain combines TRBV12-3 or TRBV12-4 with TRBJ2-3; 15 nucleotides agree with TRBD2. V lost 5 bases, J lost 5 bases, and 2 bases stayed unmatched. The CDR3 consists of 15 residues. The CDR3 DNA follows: TGTGCCAGCAGTCCGGGACTAGCGGGGGGAGATACGCAGTATTTT. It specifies CASSPGLAGGDTQYF.

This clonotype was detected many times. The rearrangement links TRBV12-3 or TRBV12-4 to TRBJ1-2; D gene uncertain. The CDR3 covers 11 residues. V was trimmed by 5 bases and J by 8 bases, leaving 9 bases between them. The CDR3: CASSMGLGYTF. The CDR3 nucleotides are TGTGCCAGCAGTATGGGTCTGGGCTACACCTTC.

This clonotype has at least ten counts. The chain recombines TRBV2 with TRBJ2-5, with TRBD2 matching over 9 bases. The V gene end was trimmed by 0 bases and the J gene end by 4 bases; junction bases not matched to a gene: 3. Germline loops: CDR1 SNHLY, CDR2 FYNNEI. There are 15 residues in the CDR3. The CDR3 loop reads CASSEARGGGETQYF. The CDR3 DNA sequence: TGTGCCAGCAGTGAAGCGCGGGGGGGGGGAGAGACCCAGTACTTC.

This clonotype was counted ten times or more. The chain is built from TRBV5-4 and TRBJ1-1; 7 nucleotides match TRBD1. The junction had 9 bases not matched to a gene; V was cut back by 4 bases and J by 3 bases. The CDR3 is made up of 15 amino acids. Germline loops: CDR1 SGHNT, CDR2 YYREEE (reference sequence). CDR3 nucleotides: TGTGCCAGCAGCCCCAAGGGGGCGCGGGACACTGAAGCTTTCTTT. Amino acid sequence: CASSPKGARDTEAFF. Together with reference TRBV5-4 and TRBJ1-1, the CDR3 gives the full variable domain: ETGVTQSPTHLIKTRGQQVTLRCSSQSGHNTVSWYQQALGQGPQFIFQYYREEENGRGNFPPRFSGLQFPNYSSELNVNALELDDSALYLCASSPKGARDTEAFFGQGTRLTVV.

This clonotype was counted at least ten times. In nucleotides, the CDR3 is TGTGCCAGCAGCCGATACCGGGACAGGGTCACAGATACGCAGTATTTT. Its protein is CASSRYRDRVTDTQYF. The V and J genes are TRBV14 and TRBJ2-3; 9 bases are shared with TRBD1. The J segment lost 2 bases and the V segment lost 4 bases, leaving 7 bases of the junction unmatched. This CDR3 comprises 16 residues. CDR1 SGHDN and CDR2 FVKESK come from the germline V gene.

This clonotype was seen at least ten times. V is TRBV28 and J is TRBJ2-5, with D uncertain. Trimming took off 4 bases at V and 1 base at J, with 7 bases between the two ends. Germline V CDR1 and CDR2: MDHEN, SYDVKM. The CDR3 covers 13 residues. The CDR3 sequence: CASSSTTQETQYF. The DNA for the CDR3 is TGTGCCAGCAGTTCAACCACCCAAGAGACCCAGTACTTC.

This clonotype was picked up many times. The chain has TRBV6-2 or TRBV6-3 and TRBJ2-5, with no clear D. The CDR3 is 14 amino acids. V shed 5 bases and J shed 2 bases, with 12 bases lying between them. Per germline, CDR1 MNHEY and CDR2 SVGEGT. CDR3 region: CASSPSLTQETQYF. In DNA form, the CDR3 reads TGTGCCAGCAGTCCCTCTTTGACTCAAGAGACCCAGTACTTC.

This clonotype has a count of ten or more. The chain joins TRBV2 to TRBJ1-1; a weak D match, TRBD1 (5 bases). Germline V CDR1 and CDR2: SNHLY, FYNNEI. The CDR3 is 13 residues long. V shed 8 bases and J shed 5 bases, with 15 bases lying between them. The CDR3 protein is CASGFEGDTEAFF. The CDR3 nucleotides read TGTGCCAGCGGGTTCGAAGGGGATACTGAAGCTTTCTTT.

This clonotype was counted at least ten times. CDR3 region: CASSLGWDQPQHF. DNA of the CDR3: TGTGCCAGCAGTCTTGGATGGGATCAGCCCCAGCATTTT. The chain couples TRBV6-2 or TRBV6-3 to TRBJ1-5; no clear D. Trimming pared 5 bases from V and 5 bases from J, leaving 10 bases between. CDR3 length equals 13 residues. CDR1 is MNHEY, CDR2 SVGEGT, per germline.

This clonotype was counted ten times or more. CDR3 sequence: CASSPQVTLQPQHF. CDR3 coding DNA: TGTGCCAGCAGCCCACAGGTTACGCTTCAGCCCCAGCATTTT. V is TRBV7-2 and J is TRBJ1-5, with a weak D call TRBD1 (5 bases). The germline CDR1 and CDR2 sequences are SGHTA and FQGNSA. The V end lost 5 bases, the J end lost 6 bases, and 14 bases lay between the germline ends. The CDR3 consists of 14 residues.

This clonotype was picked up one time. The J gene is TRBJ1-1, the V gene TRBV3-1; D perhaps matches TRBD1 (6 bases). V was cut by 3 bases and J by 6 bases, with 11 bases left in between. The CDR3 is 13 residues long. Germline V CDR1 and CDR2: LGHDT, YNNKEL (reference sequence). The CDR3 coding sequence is TGTGCCAGCAGCCATGGGGGGGGCGCTGAAGCTTTCTTT. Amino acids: CASSHGGGAEAFF.

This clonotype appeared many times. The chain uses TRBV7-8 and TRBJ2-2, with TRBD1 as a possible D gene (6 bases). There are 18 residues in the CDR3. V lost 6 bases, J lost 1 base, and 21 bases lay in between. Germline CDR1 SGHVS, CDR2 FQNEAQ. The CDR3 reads CASRPSRDKEKNTGELFF. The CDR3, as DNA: TGTGCCAGCAGGCCAAGCCGGGACAAAGAAAAGAACACCGGGGAGCTGTTTTTT.

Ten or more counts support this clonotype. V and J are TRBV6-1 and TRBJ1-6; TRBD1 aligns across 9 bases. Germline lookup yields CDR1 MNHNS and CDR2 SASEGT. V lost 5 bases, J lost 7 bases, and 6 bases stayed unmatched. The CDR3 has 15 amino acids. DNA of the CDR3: TGTGCCAGCAGTCGGACAGGGGACGTGAATTCACCCCTCCACTTT. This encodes CASSRTGDVNSPLHF.

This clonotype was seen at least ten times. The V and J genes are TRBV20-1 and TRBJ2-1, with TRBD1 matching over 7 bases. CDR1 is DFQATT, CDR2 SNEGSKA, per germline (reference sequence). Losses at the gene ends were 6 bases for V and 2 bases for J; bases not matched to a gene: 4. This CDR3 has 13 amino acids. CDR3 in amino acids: CSATGAAYNEQFF. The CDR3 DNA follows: TGCAGTGCCACAGGGGCGGCCTACAATGAGCAGTTCTTC.

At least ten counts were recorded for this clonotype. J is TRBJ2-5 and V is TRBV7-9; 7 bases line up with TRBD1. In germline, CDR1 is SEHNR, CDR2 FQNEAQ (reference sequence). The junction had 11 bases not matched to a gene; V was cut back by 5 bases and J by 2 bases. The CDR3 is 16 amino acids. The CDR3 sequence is CASSPPRPGGQETQYF. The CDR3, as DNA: TGTGCCAGCAGCCCACCTCGGCCAGGGGGACAAGAGACCCAGTACTTC.

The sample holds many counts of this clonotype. CDR3 nucleotides: TGTGCCAGCAGCCAAGATCCTAGCGGGGGGCCTAGAGATGAGCAGTTCTTC. It yields the protein CASSQDPSGGPRDEQFF. The J gene is TRBJ2-1, the V gene TRBV3-1; 11 nucleotides match TRBD2. V trimming: 0 bases; J trimming: 8 bases; junction bases outside the gene matches: 9. The CDR3 totals 17 residues. Germline-derived CDR1 and CDR2 are LGHDT and YNNKEL (reference sequence).

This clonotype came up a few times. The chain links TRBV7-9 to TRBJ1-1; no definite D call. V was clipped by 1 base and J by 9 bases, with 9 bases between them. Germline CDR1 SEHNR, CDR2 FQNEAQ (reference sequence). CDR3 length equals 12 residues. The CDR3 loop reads CASSLEADKAFF. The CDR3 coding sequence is TGTGCCAGCAGCTTAGAGGCAGATAAAGCTTTCTTT.

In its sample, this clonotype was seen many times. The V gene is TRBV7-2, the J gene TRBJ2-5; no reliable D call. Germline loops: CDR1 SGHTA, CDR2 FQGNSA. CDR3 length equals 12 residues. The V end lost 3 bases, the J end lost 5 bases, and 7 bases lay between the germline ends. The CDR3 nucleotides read TGTGCCAGCAGCTTTTCGGACGAGACCCAGTACTTC. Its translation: CASSFSDETQYF.